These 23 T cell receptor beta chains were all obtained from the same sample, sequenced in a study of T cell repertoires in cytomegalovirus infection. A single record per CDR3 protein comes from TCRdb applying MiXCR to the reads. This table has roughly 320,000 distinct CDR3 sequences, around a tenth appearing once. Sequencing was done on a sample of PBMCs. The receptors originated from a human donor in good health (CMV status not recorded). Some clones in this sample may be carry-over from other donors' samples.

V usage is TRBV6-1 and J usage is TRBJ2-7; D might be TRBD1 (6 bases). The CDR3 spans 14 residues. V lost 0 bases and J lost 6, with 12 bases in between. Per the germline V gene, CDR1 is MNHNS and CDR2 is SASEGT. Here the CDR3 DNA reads TGTGCCAGCAGTGAAGCGGTCATCAGGGGCGAGCAGTACTTC. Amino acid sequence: CASSEAVIRGEQYF.

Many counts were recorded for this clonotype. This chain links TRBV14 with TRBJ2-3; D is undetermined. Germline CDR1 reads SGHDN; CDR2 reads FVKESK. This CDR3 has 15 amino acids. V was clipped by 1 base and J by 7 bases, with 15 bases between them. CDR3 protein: CASSQGSSRTYTQYF. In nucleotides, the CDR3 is TGTGCCAGCAGCCAAGGGAGTAGTAGAACGTATACGCAGTATTTT.

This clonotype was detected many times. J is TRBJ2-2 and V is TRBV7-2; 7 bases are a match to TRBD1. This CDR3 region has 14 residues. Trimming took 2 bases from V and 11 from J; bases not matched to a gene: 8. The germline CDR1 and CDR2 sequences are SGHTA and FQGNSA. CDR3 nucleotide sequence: TGTGCCAGCAGCTTAAACAAGGGGGCACCCGAGCTGTTTTTT. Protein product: CASSLNKGAPELFF.

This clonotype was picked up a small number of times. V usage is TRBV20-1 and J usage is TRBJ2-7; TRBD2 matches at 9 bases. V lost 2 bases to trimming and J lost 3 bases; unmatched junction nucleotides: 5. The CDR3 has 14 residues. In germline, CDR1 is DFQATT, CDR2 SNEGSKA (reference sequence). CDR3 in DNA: TGCAGTGCTAGAATGGCGGGAGGGCACTACGAGCAGTACTTC. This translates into CSARMAGGHYEQYF.

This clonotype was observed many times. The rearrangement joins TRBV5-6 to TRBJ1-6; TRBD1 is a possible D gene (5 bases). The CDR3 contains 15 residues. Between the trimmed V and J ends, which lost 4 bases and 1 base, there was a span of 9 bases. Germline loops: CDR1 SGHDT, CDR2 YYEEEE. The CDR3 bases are TGTGCCAGCAGCCCCAGGGTTTCCTATAATTCACCCCTCCACTTT. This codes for CASSPRVSYNSPLHF. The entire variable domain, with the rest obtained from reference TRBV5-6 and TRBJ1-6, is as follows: DAGVTQSPTHLIKTRGQQVTLRCSPKSGHDTVSWYQQALGQGPQFIFQYYEEEERQRGNFPDRFSGHQFPNYSSELNVNALLLGDSALYLCASSPRVSYNSPLHFGNGTRLTVT.

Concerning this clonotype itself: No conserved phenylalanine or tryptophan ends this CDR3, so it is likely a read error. The CDR3 spells CASSFRDRGWTQYS. Here the CDR3 DNA reads TGCGCCAGCAGCTTCCGGGACAGGGGATGGACGCAGTATTCT. The V gene is TRBV4-1, the J gene TRBJ2-3; 10 nucleotides agree with TRBD1. CDR3 length: 14 amino acids. CDR1 is MGHRA and CDR2 is YSYEKL in the germline V gene. V was pared by 5 bases and J by 9 bases, with 8 bases of the junction left unmatched.

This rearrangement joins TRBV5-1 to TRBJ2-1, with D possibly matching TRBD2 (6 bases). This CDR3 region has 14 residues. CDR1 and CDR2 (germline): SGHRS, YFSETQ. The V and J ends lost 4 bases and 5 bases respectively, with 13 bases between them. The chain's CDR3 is CASSDISGNNEQFF. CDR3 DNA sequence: TGCGCCAGCAGCGATATTAGCGGCAACAATGAGCAGTTCTTC.

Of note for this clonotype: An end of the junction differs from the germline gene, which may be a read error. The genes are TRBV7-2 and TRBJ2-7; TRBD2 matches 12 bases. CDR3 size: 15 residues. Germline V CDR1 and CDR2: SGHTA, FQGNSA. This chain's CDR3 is CASSLTSGGSYEQCF. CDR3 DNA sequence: TGTGCCAGCAGCCTCACTAGCGGGGGGTCCTACGAGCAGTGCTTC.

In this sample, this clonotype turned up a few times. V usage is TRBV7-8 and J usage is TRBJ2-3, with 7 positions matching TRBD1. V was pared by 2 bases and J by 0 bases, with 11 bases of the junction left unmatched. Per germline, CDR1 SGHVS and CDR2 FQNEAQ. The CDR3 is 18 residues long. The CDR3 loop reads CASSLTVRDRLSTDTQYF. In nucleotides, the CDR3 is TGTGCCAGCAGCTTAACCGTCCGGGACAGACTTAGCACAGATACGCAGTATTTT.

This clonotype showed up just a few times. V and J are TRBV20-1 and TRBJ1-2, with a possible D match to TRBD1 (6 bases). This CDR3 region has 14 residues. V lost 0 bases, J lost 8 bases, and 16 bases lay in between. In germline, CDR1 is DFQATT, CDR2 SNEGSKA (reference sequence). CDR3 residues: CSARDIWGHRGYTF. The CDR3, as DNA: TGCAGTGCTAGAGATATTTGGGGACATCGCGGCTACACCTTC.

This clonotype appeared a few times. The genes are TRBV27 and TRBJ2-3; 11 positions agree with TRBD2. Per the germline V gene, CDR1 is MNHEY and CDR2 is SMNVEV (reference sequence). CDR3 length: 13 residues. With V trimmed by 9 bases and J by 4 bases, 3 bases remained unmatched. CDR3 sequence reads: CASRLAGSDTQYF. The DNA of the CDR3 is TGTGCCAGTCGACTAGCGGGATCAGATACGCAGTATTTT.

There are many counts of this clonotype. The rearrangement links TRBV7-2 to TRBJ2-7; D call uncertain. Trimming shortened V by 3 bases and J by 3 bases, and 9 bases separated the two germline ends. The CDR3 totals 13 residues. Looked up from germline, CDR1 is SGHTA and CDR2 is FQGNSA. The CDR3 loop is CASSFPPYYEQYF. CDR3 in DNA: TGTGCCAGCAGCTTCCCCCCCTACTACGAGCAGTACTTC. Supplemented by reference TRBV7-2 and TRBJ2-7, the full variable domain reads GAGVSQSPSNKVTEKGKDVELRCDPISGHTALYWYRQSLGQGLEFLIYFQGNSAPDKSGLPSDRFSAERTGGSVSTLTIQRTQQEDSAVYLCASSFPPYYEQYFGPGTRLTVT.

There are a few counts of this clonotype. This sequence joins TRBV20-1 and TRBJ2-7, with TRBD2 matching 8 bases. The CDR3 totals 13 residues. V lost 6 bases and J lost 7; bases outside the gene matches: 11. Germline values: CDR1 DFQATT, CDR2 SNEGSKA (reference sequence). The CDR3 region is CSAGGGGRGEQYF. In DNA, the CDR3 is TGCAGTGCCGGGGGGGGAGGACGTGGGGAGCAGTACTTC.

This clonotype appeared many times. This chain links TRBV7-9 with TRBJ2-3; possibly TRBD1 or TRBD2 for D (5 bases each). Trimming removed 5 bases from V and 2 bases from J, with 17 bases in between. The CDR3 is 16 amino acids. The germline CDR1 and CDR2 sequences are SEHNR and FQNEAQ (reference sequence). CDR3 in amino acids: CASSPRGSILTDTQYF. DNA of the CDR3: TGTGCCAGCAGCCCCCGGGGCTCCATCCTCACAGATACGCAGTATTTT.

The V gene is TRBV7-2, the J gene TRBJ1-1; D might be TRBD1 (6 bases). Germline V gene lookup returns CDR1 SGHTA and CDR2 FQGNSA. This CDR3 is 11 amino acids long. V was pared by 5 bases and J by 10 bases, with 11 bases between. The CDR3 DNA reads TGTGCCAGCAGCCAGGGGCTGTTAGCTTTCTTT. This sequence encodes CASSQGLLAFF.

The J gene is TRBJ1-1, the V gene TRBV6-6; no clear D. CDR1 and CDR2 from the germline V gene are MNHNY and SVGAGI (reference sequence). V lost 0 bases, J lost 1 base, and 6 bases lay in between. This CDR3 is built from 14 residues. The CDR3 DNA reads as TGTGCCAGCAGTTACTCGAGGAAGAACACTGAAGCTTTCTTT. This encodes CASSYSRKNTEAFF.

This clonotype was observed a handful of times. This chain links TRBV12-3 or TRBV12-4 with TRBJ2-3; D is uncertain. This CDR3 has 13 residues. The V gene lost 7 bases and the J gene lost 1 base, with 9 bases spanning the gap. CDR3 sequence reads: CASTPRGTDTQYF. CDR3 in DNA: TGTGCCAGCACCCCAAGGGGCACAGATACGCAGTATTTT.

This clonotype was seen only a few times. Here the CDR3 reads CASSIGKPNQPQHF. The DNA of the CDR3 is TGTGCCAGCAGTATCGGAAAACCCAATCAGCCCCAGCATTTT. This chain links TRBV27 with TRBJ1-5, with D hard to call. Trimming removed 5 bases from V and 3 bases from J, with 11 bases in between. The CDR3 contains 14 residues. From germline, CDR1 is MNHEY and CDR2 SMNVEV (reference sequence).

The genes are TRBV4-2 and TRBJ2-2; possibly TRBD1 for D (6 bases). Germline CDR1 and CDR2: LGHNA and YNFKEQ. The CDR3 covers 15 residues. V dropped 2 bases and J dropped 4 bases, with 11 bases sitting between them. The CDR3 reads CASSQPGASTGELFF. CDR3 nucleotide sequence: TGTGCCAGCAGCCAACCAGGGGCCAGCACCGGGGAGCTGTTTTTT.

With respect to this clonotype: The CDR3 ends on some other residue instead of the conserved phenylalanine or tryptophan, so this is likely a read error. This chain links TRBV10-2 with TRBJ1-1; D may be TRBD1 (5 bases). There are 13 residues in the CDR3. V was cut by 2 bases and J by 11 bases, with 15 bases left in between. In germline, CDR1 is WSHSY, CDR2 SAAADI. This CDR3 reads CASSETPAGSAFI. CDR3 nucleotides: TGCGCCAGCAGTGAGACTCCGGCAGGGTCGGCTTTCATT.

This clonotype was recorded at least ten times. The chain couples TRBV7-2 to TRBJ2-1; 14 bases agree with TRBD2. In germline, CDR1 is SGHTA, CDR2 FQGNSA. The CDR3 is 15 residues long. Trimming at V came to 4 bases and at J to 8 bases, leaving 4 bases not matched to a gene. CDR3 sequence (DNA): TGTGCCAGCAGCTCGACTAGCGGGAGGGCCGATGAGCAGTTCTTC. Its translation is CASSSTSGRADEQFF.

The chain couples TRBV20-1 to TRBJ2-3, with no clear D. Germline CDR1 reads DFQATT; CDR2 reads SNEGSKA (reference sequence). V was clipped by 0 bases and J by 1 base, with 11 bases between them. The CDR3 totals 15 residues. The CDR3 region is CSARDLGLGTDTQYF. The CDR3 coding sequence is TGCAGTGCTAGAGACCTAGGGTTGGGCACAGATACGCAGTATTTT.

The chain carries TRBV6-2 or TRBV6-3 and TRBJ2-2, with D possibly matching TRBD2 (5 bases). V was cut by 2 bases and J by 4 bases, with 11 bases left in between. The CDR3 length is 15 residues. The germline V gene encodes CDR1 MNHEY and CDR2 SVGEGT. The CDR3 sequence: CASSYLAGPTGELFF. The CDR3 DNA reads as TGTGCCAGCAGTTACCTAGCTGGTCCCACCGGGGAGCTGTTTTTT.